This TCR beta chain was sequenced for a study of identifying expanded T cells in peripheral blood. The germline gives CDR1 SEHNR, CDR2 FQNEAQ (reference sequence). Trimming removed 5 bases from V and 2 bases from J; junction bases left unmatched: 2. The CDR3 has 14 amino acids. Profiling relied on immunoSEQ multiplex PCR, and the TCRdb table lists in-frame clones only, not all of them. The profile shows about 91,000 clones, more than 70% of them singletons. This receptor was taken from a person aged 18 to 70 in good health. Sequencing used blood. The J gene is TRBJ2-2, the V gene TRBV7-9, with 7 bases aligning to TRBD1. The CDR3 sequence: CASSHRGNTGELFF. CDR3 coding DNA: TGTGCCAGCAGCCACAGGGGAAACACCGGGGAGCTGTTTTTT.